This T cell receptor (beta chain) was captured in a study of blood T cells in healthy people across ages. Study conclusions and caveats: Per million T cells, TCR beta diversity dropped roughly linearly as age increased. The study found TCR beta diversity correlated strongly with naive T cell percentage.

The germline V and J ends were trimmed by 7 bases and 6 bases, with 15 bases remaining between them. In germline, CDR1 is SQVTM, CDR2 ANQGSEA. This CDR3 spans 12 amino acids. A sample-barcoded 5' primer and a J-beta primer mix were used in a second PCR of roughly 7 to 12 cycles. TCRdb reprocessed the 5' RACE reads via MiXCR and lists one record per CDR3 protein. Found here are under 2 million distinct CDR3 sequences, roughly a third of them singletons; the top ten hold approximately 11%. On this clonotype: What it recognizes is unknown.

The chain couples TRBV29-1 to TRBJ1-2; D gene uncertain. This clonotype was sampled from a woman in her 30s in good health. Input material: blood. CDR3 in DNA: TGCAGCGCCGGTCGGGAGGGCCATGGCTACACCTTC. Protein sequence: CSAGREGHGYTF.